This T cell receptor beta chain was identified in a study of molecular identifiers for immune sequencing clone quantification. Regarding the study as a whole: Jurkat TCR RNA spiked in from one cell reportedly remained identifiable amid around 1 million naive cells.

As for this clonotype: Its antigen is not known.

Looked up from germline, CDR1 is SGHTS and CDR2 is YDEGEE. The ends were cut back, 4 bases at V and 0 bases at J, with 10 bases in the middle. The CDR3 covers 14 residues. TCRdb re-derived calls from the PCR reads in MiXCR, one entry per CDR3 protein. In the table there are a few hundred thousand distinct CDR3 sequences, about 20% of which are singletons. Naive CD8 libraries used roughly 17,000 to 1,000,000 sorted cells and 10%, 30% or 50% RNA. Isolation of naive CD8 T cells was achieved by sorting on a CD8+CD4-CCR7+CD45RA+ phenotype. This sequence was found in a human donor in good health. Some libraries in this study had Jurkat cell RNA spiked in. This rearrangement joins TRBV5-8 to TRBJ1-2; D not certain. Source material: naive CD8+ T cells from blood, with Jurkat cell RNA spiked in. Subset here: FACS-sorted CD8+CD4-CCR7+CD45RA+ naive T cells. DNA of the CDR3: TGTGCCAGCAGCCAGGTCCAAACTAACTATGGCTACACCTTC. Its protein product is CASSQVQTNYGYTF.